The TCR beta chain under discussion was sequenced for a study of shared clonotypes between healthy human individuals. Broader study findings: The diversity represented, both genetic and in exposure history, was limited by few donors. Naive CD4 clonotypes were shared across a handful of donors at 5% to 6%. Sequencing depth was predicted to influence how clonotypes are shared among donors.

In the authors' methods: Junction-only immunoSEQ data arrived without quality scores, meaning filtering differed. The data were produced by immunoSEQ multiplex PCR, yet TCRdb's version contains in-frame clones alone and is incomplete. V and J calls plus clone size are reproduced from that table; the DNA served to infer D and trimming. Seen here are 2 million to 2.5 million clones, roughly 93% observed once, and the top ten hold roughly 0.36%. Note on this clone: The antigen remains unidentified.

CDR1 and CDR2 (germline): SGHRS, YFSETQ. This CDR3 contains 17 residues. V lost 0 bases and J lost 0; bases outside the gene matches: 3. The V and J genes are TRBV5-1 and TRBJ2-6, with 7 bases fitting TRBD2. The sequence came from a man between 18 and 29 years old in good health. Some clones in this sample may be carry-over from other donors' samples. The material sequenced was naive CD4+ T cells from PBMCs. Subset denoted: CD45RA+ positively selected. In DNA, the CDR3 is TGCGCCAGCAGCTTGGCCCGCGGGGGCTCTGGGGCCAACGTCCTGACTTTC. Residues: CASSLARGGSGANVLTF.